This T cell receptor (beta chain) comes out of a study of T cell changes during pregnancy in multiple sclerosis (dated by TCRdb to the late 2010s). In terms of the full investigation: The study examined how the T cell repertoire changed over the course of pregnancy in women with multiple sclerosis.

This clone was observed a single time. The antigen this receptor binds is unknown. Base qualities are not recorded, but no much larger clone differs from it by a single base. To prepare the library, the immunoSEQ multiplex PCR assay was applied. TCRdb stores this immuneACCESS table with in-frame sequences only. Part of the clones is absent; in the studies checked, under half of the shortfall reflects unresolved V genes, and no reason is known for the rest. For this sample there are 70,000 to 95,000 clones; more than 90% appear just once. Approximately 2% of the sample is in the top ten clones. From the cysteine through the phenylalanine, the CDR3 covers 16 amino acids. Kept here is only the CDR3 DNA, which spans 48 bases and is read in frame from base 1. Germline trimming amounts to 0 bases on V and 0 bases on J, with 3 as the count of junction bases outside the gene matches. As encoded in the germline V gene (reference sequence), CDR1 is SGHNT while CDR2 is YYREEE.

Sequencing used peripheral blood, obtained in the second trimester of pregnancy. This sequence originates from a female donor in good health, enrolled as a control in a pregnancy study. The receptor chain draws on TRBV5-4 and TRBJ2-7; TRBD2 fits 10 bases in the junction. The sequence in DNA is TGTGCCAGCAGCTTGGCACTAGCGGGGCCCTCCTACGAGCAGTACTTC. The resulting protein is CASSLALAGPSYEQYF.